A selection of T cell receptor beta chains follows, all from one sample in a study of identical twins. TCRdb re-called the 5' RACE reads with MiXCR, one entry per CDR3 protein. This table has about 390,000 distinct CDR3 sequences, about 9% appearing once. Material: naive T cells sorted from blood. The receptors were gathered from a woman between 50 and 59 years old in good health. Both conserved end residues are part of each CDR3. A D gene is named only where the DNA matches it firmly. A clone size is listed for some rows: how often the clone was seen (once, few, many), or a class if it is expanded.

TRBD1	TRBJ2-1	TRBV11-2	many	CASSLSGGFNEQFF	TGTGCCAGCAGCTTGTCAGGGGGCTTCAATGAGCAGTTCTTC
-	TRBJ1-6	TRBV7-8	-	CASSLGGGASYNSPLHF	TGTGCCAGCAGCTTAGGCGGAGGGGCGTCCTATAATTCACCCCTCCACTTT
-	TRBJ2-5	TRBV5-1	few	CASSLAGKSQETQYF	TGCGCCAGCAGCTTGGCAGGGAAATCCCAAGAGACCCAGTACTTC
-	TRBJ2-5	TRBV11-2	few	CASRRVQETQYF	TGTGCCAGCAGACGAGTACAAGAGACCCAGTACTTC
-	TRBJ2-1	TRBV10-3	many	CAISVIGVANEQFF	TGTGCCATCAGTGTCATAGGTGTTGCAAATGAGCAGTTCTTC
-	TRBJ2-7	TRBV20-1	-	CSASGEWVCYEQYF	TGCAGTGCTAGCGGGGAGTGGGTATGCTACGAGCAGTACTTC
TRBD1	TRBJ1-2	TRBV4-1	many	CASSQKGANYGYTF	TGCGCCAGCAGCCAGAAGGGGGCCAACTATGGCTACACCTTC
-	TRBJ2-2	TRBV29-1	-	CSVEVGYTGELFF	TGCAGCGTTGAGGTTGGCTACACCGGGGAGCTGTTTTTT
TRBD1	TRBJ2-7	TRBV12-3/TRBV12-4	-	CASSSRQGYEQYF	TGTGCCAGCAGTTCTCGACAGGGCTACGAGCAGTACTTC
-	TRBJ1-5	TRBV7-8	few	CASSLVDSAYQPQHF	TGTGCCAGCAGCCTGGTGGACAGCGCTTATCAGCCCCAGCATTTT
-	TRBJ2-5	TRBV19	-	CASSVDLEVTQYF	TGTGCCAGTAGTGTCGATCTCGAGGTGACCCAGTACTTC
-	TRBJ2-1	TRBV4-1	-	CASSQGAGSSYNEQFF	TGCGCCAGCAGCCAAGGGGCGGGTAGCTCCTACAATGAGCAGTTCTTC
-	TRBJ1-1	TRBV20-1	few	CSARDLGGTEAFF	TGCAGTGCTAGAGATCTGGGGGGCACTGAAGCTTTCTTT
TRBD2	TRBJ2-2	TRBV20-1	many	CSATRSGVTGELFF	TGCAGTGCCACTAGAAGCGGGGTCACCGGGGAGCTGTTTTTT
TRBD2	TRBJ2-7	TRBV20-1	many	CSARLAGLYEQYF	TGCAGTGCTAGACTAGCGGGACTTTACGAGCAGTACTTC
-	TRBJ1-2	TRBV5-5	few	CASSGVIYGYTF	TGTGCCTCATCAGGGGTTATTTATGGCTACACCTTC
-	TRBJ2-1	TRBV11-3	few	CASSPHFESYNEQFF	TGTGCCAGCAGTCCCCATTTCGAGTCCTACAATGAGCAGTTCTTC
-	TRBJ1-6	TRBV20-1	-	CSARDRGSSYNSPLHF	TGCAGTGCTAGAGATCGGGGGAGCTCCTATAATTCACCCCTCCACTTT
-	TRBJ2-7	TRBV12-3/TRBV12-4	-	CASSWGGNHGEQYF	TGTGCCAGCAGTTGGGGCGGGAACCACGGGGAGCAGTACTTC
TRBD1	TRBJ2-7	TRBV7-3	-	CASRRAGTGGSYEQYF	TGTGCCAGCAGGCGTGCCGGGACAGGGGGTTCCTACGAGCAGTACTTC
TRBD2	TRBJ2-2	TRBV5-1	many	CASSRGLAVTGELFF	TGCGCCAGCAGCCGAGGACTAGCGGTCACCGGGGAGCTGTTTTTT
-	TRBJ2-2	TRBV28	-	CVSGYSNTGELFF	TGTGTATCAGGGTACTCGAACACCGGGGAGCTGTTTTTT
-	TRBJ1-1	TRBV5-1	many	CASSSGLNTEAFF	TGCGCCAGCAGCTCGGGGCTGAACACTGAAGCTTTCTTT
TRBD1	TRBJ2-5	TRBV11-2	few	CASSKPQGPQETQYF	TGTGCCAGCAGCAAGCCACAGGGGCCACAAGAGACCCAGTACTTC
-	TRBJ2-1	TRBV27	many	CASRGPLSYNEQFF	TGTGCCAGCAGGGGGCCCCTCTCCTACAATGAGCAGTTCTTC
-	TRBJ1-5	TRBV4-1	few	CASSQRSWNQPQHF	TGCGCCAGCAGCCAAAGGAGCTGGAATCAGCCCCAGCATTTT
-	TRBJ2-1	TRBV11-2	many	CASSLVKAGEGLINEQFF	TGTGCCAGCAGCTTAGTTAAGGCAGGGGAGGGTCTAATTAATGAGCAGTTCTTC
TRBD1	TRBJ2-7	TRBV12-3/TRBV12-4	few	CASSGTGVHEQYF	TGTGCCAGTTCCGGGACAGGGGTCCACGAGCAGTACTTC
-	TRBJ1-3	TRBV24-1	many	CATSDRGTGNTIYF	TGTGCCACCAGTGATCGGGGAACTGGAAACACCATATATTTT
-	TRBJ2-1	TRBV7-2	-	CASSFGSPYNEQFF	TGTGCCAGCAGCTTCGGATCTCCTTACAATGAGCAGTTCTTC
TRBD2	TRBJ2-2	TRBV20-1	few	CSARVIGGRADTGELFF	TGCAGTGCTAGAGTTATCGGCGGGAGGGCCGACACCGGGGAGCTGTTTTTT
TRBD1	TRBJ2-7	TRBV5-1	-	CTSSLGQLGYEQYF	TGCACCAGCAGCTTGGGACAGCTCGGGTACGAGCAGTACTTC